This T cell receptor (beta chain) was documented in a study of vaccination effects on CD4 cells after COVID-19. Antigen-specific CD4+ T cells were expanded (with viral peptide pools) by the ViraFEST assay ahead of sequencing. When more than 9 days of culture had elapsed, CD4+ T cells were isolated. Profiled with immunoSEQ multiplex PCR; TCRdb holds only in-frame clones, not every one. The sample yields approximately 87,000 clones, 60% to 80% seen once. Details on this clone: No antigen is known for it.

This clonotype was obtained from a human donor who received a COVID-19 vaccine. Material: CD4+ T cells from PBMCs cultured with HCoV-229E spike peptides, obtained before COVID-19 vaccination.

This CDR3 is CSARHSDTQYF. CDR3 in DNA: TGCAGTGCTAGACATTCCGATACGCAGTATTTT. The chain uses TRBV20-1 and TRBJ2-3; unclear D gene. V gave up 2 bases and J gave up 6 bases, with 6 bases separating them. Germline lookup yields CDR1 DFQATT and CDR2 SNEGSKA (reference sequence). This CDR3 comprises 11 residues.